This T cell receptor (beta chain) derives from a study of blood T cell repertoires in COVID-19. Background on the study: Samples came from the United States, Italy and Spain, spanning acute and convalescent COVID-19. T cells, B-cell-depleted T cells, or PBMCs supplied cDNA or gDNA.

The germline gives CDR1 SGHRS, CDR2 YFSETQ. The CDR3 is 15 amino acids. V dropped 4 bases and J dropped 6 bases, with 17 bases sitting between them. Seattle patients were enrolled during active infection and followed longitudinally. Per the authors' pipeline: Nucleated cell counts were estimated from reference gene primer amplification. Profiling relied on immunoSEQ multiplex PCR, and the TCRdb table lists in-frame clones only, not all of them. The V and J calls and clone size were taken over from that table, and D and trimming were inferred from the DNA. The sample consists of roughly 320,000 clones, 89% of them appearing once.

The rearrangement uses TRBV5-1 and TRBJ1-5; D gene uncertain. This sequence originates from a woman in her thirties with COVID-19, enrolled during active disease. Sequenced: peripheral blood. The CDR3 region is CASSRSPGLTQPQHF. CDR3 nucleotides: TGCGCCAGCAGCCGATCCCCCGGACTCACTCAGCCCCAGCATTTT.